This T cell receptor beta chain is from a study of regulatory T cells in long-lasting Graves disease. CDR3-region Arm-PCR and iRepertoire HTBI primers produced the TCR beta libraries. TCRdb reprocessed the multiplex PCR reads via MiXCR and lists one record per CDR3 protein. The sample has 390,000 or so distinct CDR3 sequences, 12% seen once. CDR1 is SGHRS and CDR2 is YFSETQ in the germline V gene. This CDR3 contains 17 residues. Time point indicated: newly diagnosed GD, antithyroid drugs for less than 3 months. PBMC-derived RNA was used for the TCR library. General study points: Sample size, which was small, may have reduced accuracy.

Worth noting for this clonotype: Its antigen is unidentified. This may be a read error: a much more frequent sequence differs by one nucleotide.

These same data were also listed under a study on T cells in Graves' hyperthyroidism and ophthalmopathy.

The sample was peripheral blood mononuclear cells (PBMCs), taken at new diagnosis, from a patient treated with antithyroid drugs. The rearrangement joins TRBV5-1 to TRBJ1-1; D perhaps matches TRBD1 (5 bases). The TCR originated in a young woman with Graves disease. The CDR3 DNA is TGCGCCAGCAGCAGTCGAGGGCACCTGGGGGTGAACACTGAAACTTTCTTT. Residues: CASSSRGHLGVNTETFF.